This T cell receptor (beta chain) is drawn from a study of T cells in Graves' hyperthyroidism and ophthalmopathy. Overall study findings and caveats: Patients with ophthalmopathy were separated from those with stable hyperthyroidism by a 13 V-J model. Model output signaled ophthalmopathy a median around 6.9 months ahead of onset.

Amplification yielded TCR beta CDR3 regions, with RNA transcripts as the source. Carried out on the TCR CDR3, a first-round RT-PCR used the HTBI primer set. TCRdb ran MiXCR on the multiplex PCR reads and lists one entry per CDR3 protein. The sample includes hundreds of thousands of distinct CDR3 sequences, around 14% of them seen just once. With regard to this clonotype: Its antigen remains unidentified.

CDR1 is DFQATT and CDR2 is SNEGSKA in the germline V gene (reference sequence). V shed 6 bases and J shed 6 bases, with 9 bases lying between them. The CDR3 contains 11 residues. Exclusion followed for patients with uncontrolled infection, other autoimmune disease, pregnancy or lactation. From around 11 ml of fresh peripheral blood, PBMCs were isolated. The sample consisted of blood. The V call is TRBV20-1, the J call TRBJ2-1; D gene unclear. The sequence was obtained from a woman aged 25 to 45 with Graves' hyperthyroidism. CDR3 sequence (DNA): TGCAGTGCACCGCATGGCAATGAGCAGTTCTTC. Translated: CSAPHGNEQFF.